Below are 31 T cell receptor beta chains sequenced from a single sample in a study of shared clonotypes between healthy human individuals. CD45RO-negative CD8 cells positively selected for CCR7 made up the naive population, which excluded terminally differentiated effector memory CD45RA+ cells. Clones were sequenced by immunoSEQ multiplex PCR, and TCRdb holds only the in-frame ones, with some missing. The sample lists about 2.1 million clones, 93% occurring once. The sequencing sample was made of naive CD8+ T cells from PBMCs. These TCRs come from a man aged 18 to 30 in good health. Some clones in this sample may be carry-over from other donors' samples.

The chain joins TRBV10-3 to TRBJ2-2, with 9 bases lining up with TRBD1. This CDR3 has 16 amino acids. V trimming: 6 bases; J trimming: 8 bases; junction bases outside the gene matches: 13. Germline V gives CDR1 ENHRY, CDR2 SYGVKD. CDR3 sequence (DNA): TGTGCCATCAGCGAACCGGGACAGGGCATTCCAGGGGAGCTGTTTTTT. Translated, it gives CAISEPGQGIPGELFF.

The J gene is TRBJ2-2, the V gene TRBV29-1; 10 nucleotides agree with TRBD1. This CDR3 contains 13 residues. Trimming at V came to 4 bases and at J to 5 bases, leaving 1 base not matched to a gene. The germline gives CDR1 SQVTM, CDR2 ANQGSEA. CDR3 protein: CSVGDRGTGELFF. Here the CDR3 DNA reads TGCAGCGTTGGGGACAGGGGTACCGGGGAGCTGTTTTTT.

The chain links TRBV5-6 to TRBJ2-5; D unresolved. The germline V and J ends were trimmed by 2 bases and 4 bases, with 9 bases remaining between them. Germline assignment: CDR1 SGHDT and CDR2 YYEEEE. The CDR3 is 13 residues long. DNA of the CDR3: TGTGCCAGCAGCTTACTTGTGTTAGAGACCCAGTACTTC. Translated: CASSLLVLETQYF.

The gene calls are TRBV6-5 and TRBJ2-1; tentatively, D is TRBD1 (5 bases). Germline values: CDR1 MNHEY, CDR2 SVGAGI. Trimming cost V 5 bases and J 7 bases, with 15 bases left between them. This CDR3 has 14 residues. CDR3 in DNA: TGTGCCAGCAGTCGGATGGGGCCATCAAATGAGCAGTTCTTC. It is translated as CASSRMGPSNEQFF.

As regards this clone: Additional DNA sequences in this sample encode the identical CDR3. The CDR3 bases are TGTGCCAGCAGCGTAGGTGGGATCCCCTACGAGCAGTACTTC. Translated: CASSVGGIPYEQYF. The rearrangement uses TRBV9 and TRBJ2-7; D ambiguous. Germline CDR1 SGDLS, CDR2 YYNGEE. V lost 0 bases, J lost 2 bases, and 9 bases lay in between. The CDR3 loop spans 14 amino acids.

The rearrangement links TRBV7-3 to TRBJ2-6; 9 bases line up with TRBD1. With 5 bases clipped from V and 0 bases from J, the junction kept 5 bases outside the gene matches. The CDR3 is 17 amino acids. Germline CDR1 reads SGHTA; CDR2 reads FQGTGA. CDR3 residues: CASSTRQGDSGANVLTF. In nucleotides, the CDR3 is TGTGCCAGCAGCACGCGACAGGGGGACTCTGGGGCCAACGTCCTGACTTTC.

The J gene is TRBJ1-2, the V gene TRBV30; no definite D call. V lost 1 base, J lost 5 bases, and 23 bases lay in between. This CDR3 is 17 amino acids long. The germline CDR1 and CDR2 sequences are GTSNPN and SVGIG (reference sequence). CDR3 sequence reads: CAWSGTGEGTALYGYTF. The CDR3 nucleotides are TGTGCCTGGAGTGGGACCGGGGAGGGTACTGCGTTGTATGGCTACACCTTC.

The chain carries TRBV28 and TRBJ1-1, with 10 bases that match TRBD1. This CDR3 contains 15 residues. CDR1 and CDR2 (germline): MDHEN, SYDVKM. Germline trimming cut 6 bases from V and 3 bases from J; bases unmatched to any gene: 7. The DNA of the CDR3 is TGTGCCAGCAGGGAGGACAGGGGGTTAGACACTGAAGCTTTCTTT. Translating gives CASREDRGLDTEAFF.

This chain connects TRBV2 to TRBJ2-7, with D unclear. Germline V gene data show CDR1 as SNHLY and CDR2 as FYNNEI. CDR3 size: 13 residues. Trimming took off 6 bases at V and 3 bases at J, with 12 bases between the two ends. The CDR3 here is CASRPHINYEQYF. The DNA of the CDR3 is TGTGCCAGCAGACCACACATAAACTACGAGCAGTACTTC.

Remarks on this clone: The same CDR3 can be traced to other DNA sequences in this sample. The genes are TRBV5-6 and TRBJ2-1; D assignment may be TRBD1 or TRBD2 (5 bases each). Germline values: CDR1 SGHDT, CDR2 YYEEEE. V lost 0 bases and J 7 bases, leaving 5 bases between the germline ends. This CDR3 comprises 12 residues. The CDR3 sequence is CASSLGGNEQFF. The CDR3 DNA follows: TGTGCCAGCAGCTTGGGGGGGAATGAGCAGTTCTTC.

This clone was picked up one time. The CDR3 DNA is TGTGCCAGCAGTCGTAGGACATCTGATCAGCCCCAGCATTTT. Its translation is CASSRRTSDQPQHF. J is TRBJ1-5 and V is TRBV28; D might be TRBD1 (5 bases). This CDR3 is built from 14 residues. The germline CDR1 and CDR2 sequences are MDHEN and SYDVKM. The V and J ends lost 5 bases and 5 bases respectively, with 13 bases between them.

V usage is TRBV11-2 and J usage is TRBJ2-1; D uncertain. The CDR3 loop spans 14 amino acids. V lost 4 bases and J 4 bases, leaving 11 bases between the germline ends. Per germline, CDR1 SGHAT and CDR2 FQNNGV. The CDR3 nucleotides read TGTGCCAGCAGCTCCGGGTCTGTGTACAATGAGCAGTTCTTC. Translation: CASSSGSVYNEQFF.

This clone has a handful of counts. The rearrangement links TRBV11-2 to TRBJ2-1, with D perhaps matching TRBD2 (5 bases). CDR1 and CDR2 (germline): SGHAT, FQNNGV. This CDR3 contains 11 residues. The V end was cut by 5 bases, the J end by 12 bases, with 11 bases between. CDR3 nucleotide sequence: TGTGCCAGCAGCCTAGCAGGAGGGCAGTTCTTC. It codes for CASSLAGGQFF.

CDR3 residues: CASSLIVGDYGYTF. The CDR3 coding sequence is TGTGCCAGCAGCCTAATCGTGGGCGACTATGGCTACACCTTC. The chain combines TRBV9 with TRBJ1-2; no reliable D call. CDR1 SGDLS and CDR2 YYNGEE come from the germline V gene. CDR3 length equals 14 residues. Trimming stripped 4 bases from V and 3 bases from J, with 13 bases between.

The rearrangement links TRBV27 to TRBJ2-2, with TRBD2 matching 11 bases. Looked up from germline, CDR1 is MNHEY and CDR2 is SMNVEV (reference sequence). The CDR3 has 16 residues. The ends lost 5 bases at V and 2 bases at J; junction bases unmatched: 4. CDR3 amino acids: CASSTGTSGNTGELFF. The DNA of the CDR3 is TGTGCCAGCAGTACGGGGACTAGCGGCAACACCGGGGAGCTGTTTTTT.

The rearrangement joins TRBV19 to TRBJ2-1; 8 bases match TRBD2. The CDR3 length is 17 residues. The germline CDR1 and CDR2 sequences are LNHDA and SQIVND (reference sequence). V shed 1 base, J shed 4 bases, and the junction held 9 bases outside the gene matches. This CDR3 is CASSIGLASNFYNEQFF. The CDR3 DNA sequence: TGTGCCAGTAGTATAGGACTAGCGAGTAATTTTTACAATGAGCAGTTCTTC. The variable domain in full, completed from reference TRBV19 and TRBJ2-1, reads DGGITQSPKYLFRKEGQNVTLSCEQNLNHDAMYWYRQDPGQGLRLIYYSQIVNDFQKGDIAEGYSVSREKKESFPLTVTSAQKNPTAFYLCASSIGLASNFYNEQFFGPGTRLTVL.

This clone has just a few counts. CDR3 sequence: CAWSTNEGGGEKLFF. The CDR3 nucleotides read TGTGCCTGGAGTACAAATGAGGGAGGGGGAGAAAAACTGTTTTTT. The gene calls are TRBV30 and TRBJ1-4; weak D call: TRBD1 (6 bases). The CDR3 is made up of 15 amino acids. Trimming stripped 2 bases from V and 8 bases from J, with 18 bases between. Germline V gene data show CDR1 as GTSNPN and CDR2 as SVGIG (reference sequence).

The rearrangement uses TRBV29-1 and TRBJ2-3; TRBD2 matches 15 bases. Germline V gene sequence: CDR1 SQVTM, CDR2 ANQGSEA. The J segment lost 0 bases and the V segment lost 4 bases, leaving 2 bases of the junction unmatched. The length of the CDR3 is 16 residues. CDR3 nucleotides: TGCAGCGTTGCTGGACTAGCGGGAGGGAGCACAGATACGCAGTATTTT. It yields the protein CSVAGLAGGSTDTQYF.

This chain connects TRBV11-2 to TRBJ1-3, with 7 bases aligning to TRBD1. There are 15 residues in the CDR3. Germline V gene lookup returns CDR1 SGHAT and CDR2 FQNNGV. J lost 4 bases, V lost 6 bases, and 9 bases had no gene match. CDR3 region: CASRPTGARGNTIYF. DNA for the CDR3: TGTGCCAGCAGACCCACAGGGGCGCGGGGAAACACCATATATTTT.

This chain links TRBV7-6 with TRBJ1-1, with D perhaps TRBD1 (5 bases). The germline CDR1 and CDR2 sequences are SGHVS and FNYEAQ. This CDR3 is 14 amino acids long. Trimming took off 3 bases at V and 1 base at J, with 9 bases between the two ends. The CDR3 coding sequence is TGTGCCAGCAGCTTTTTTCAGGGGAACACTGAAGCTTTCTTT. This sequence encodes CASSFFQGNTEAFF.

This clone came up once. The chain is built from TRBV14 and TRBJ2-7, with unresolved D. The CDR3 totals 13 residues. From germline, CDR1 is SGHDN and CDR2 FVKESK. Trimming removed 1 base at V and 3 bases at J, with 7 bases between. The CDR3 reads CASSQVSFYEQYF. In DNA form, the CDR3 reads TGTGCCAGCAGCCAAGTAAGTTTCTACGAGCAGTACTTC.

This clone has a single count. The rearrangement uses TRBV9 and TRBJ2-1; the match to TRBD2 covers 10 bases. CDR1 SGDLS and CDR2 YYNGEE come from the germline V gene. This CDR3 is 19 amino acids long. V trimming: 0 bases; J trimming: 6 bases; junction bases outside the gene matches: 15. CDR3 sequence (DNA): TGTGCCAGCAGCGTAGCGGTGGAGGGGCTAGCGGGAGCGGGCAATGAGCAGTTCTTC. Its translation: CASSVAVEGLAGAGNEQFF.

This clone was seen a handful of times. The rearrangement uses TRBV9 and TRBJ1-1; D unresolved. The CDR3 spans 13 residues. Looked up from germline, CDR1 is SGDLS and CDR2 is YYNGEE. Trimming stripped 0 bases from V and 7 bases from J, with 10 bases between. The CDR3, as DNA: TGTGCCAGCAGCGTAGGCCCTGTGGATGAAGCTTTCTTT. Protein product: CASSVGPVDEAFF.

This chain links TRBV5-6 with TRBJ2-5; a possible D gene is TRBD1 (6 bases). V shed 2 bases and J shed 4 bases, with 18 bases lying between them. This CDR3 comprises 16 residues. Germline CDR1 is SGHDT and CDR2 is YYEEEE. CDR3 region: CASSFTGFGRGETQYF. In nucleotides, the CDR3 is TGTGCCAGCAGCTTTACAGGGTTCGGCCGGGGAGAGACCCAGTACTTC.

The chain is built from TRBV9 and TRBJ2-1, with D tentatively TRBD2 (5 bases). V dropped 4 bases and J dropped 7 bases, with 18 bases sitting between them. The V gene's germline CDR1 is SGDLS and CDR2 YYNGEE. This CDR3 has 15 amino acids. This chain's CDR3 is CASSPRSGRRNEQFF. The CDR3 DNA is TGTGCCAGCAGCCCCCGGAGCGGAAGAAGGAATGAGCAGTTCTTC. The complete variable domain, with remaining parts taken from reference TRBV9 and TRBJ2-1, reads DSGVTQTPKHLITATGQRVTLRCSPRSGDLSVYWYQQSLDQGLQFLIQYYNGEERAKGNILERFSAQQFPDLHSELNLSSLELGDSALYFCASSPRSGRRNEQFFGPGTRLTVL.

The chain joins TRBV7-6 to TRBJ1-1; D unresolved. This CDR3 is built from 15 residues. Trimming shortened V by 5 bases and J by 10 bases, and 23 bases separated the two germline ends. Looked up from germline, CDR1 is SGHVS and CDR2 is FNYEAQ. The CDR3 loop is CASSPDILPASPAFF. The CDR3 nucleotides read TGTGCCAGCAGCCCCGATATTTTGCCCGCTTCTCCAGCTTTCTTT. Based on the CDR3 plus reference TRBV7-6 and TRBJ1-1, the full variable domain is GAGVSQSPRYKVTKRGQDVALRCDPISGHVSLYWYRQALGQGPEFLTYFNYEAQQDKSGLPNDRFSAERPEGSISTLTIQRTEQRDSAMYRCASSPDILPASPAFFGQGTRLTVV.

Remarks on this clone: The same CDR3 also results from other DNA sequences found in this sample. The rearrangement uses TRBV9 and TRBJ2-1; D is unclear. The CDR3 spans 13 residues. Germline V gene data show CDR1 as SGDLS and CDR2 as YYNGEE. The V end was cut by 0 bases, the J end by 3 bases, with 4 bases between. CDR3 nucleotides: TGTGCCAGCAGCGTAGGTAGCTACAATGAGCAGTTCTTC. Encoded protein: CASSVGSYNEQFF.

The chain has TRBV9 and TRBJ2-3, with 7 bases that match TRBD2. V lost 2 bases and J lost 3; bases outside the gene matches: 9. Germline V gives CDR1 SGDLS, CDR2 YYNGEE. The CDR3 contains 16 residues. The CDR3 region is CASSVDGGRGTDTQYF. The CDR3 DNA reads TGTGCCAGCAGCGTTGATGGCGGGAGAGGTACAGATACGCAGTATTTT.

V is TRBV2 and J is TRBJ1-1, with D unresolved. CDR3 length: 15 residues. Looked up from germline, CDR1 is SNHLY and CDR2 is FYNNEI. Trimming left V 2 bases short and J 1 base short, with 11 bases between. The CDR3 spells CASSEPDTTNTEAFF. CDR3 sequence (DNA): TGTGCCAGCAGTGAACCCGACACTACGAACACTGAAGCTTTCTTT.

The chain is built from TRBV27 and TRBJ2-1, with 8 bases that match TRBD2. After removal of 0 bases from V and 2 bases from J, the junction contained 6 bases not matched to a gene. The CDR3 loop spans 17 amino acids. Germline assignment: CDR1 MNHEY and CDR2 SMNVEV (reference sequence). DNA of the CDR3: TGTGCCAGCAGTTTATCCTTACTAGCGGCCCCCTACAATGAGCAGTTCTTC. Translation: CASSLSLLAAPYNEQFF.

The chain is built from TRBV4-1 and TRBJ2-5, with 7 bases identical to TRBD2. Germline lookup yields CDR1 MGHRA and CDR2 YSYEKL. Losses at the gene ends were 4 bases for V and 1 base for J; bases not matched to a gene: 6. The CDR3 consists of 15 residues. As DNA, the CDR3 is TGCGCCAGCAGCCCTCGAGCGGGGCCCCAAGAGACCCAGTACTTC. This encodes CASSPRAGPQETQYF.